The present TCR beta chain was sequenced within a study of CD8+ T cells in alopecia areata. Study at large: Twice a day, 5 to 10 mg of oral tofacitinib was administered to treated patients.

Treatment here: oral pan-JAK inhibitor, 5-10 mg twice daily. Sorting separated CD4+ and CD8+ T cells out of PBMCs. This clone was counted between two and nine times. The antigen remains undetermined. General study findings and limits: As there was one nonresponder, how baseline CD8+ expansion relates to response remains uncertain. Expanded CD8+ clones among the top 100, and scalp clonality, were significantly decreased by tofacitinib.

The CDR3 is 12 residues long. Trimming pared 4 bases from V and 7 bases from J, leaving 10 bases between. Germline V gives CDR1 MGHRA, CDR2 YSYEKL. cDNA prepared by RNA extraction and subsequent reverse transcription served as the template for sequencing. The data were produced by immunoSEQ multiplex PCR, yet TCRdb's version contains in-frame clones alone and is incomplete. The sample has roughly 180,000 clones; about 53% are singletons. This sequence originates from a human donor with alopecia areata. The sequences come from CD8+ T cells sorted from blood, collected at week 24, from a patient treated with tofacitinib. The V and J genes are TRBV4-1 and TRBJ1-1, with D possibly matching TRBD1 (6 bases). Written as DNA, the CDR3 is TGCGCCAGCAGCCCGAGACAGGATGAAGCTTTCTTT. It encodes CASSPRQDEAFF.